One sample yielded the 25 T cell receptor beta chains listed below, sequenced in a study of T cell repertoires in cytomegalovirus infection. TCRdb redid the calling of the reads with MiXCR, one entry per CDR3 protein. The sample holds around 300,000 distinct CDR3 sequences; roughly 21% are singletons and the top ten take roughly a fifth. These TCRs are of unknown antigen specificity. Material: cultured PBMCs, obtained from culture after CMV antigen stimulation. The receptor set was obtained from a human donor in good health (CMV status not recorded). Some clones in this sample may be carry-over from other donors' samples.

Only a few counts were recorded for this clonotype. The V and J genes are TRBV19 and TRBJ1-5; D might be TRBD1 (5 bases). The germline V and J ends were trimmed by 3 bases and 4 bases, with 7 bases remaining between them. The CDR3 covers 13 residues. CDR1 LNHDA and CDR2 SQIVND come from the germline V gene (reference sequence). In DNA form, the CDR3 reads TGTGCCAGTAGTATCAGGGAAAATCAGCCCCAGCATTTT. It specifies CASSIRENQPQHF.

The chain is built from TRBV7-8 and TRBJ1-1; perhaps TRBD1 as D (5 bases). CDR1 is SGHVS and CDR2 is FQNEAQ in the germline V gene. The CDR3 is 15 residues long. Trimming stripped 1 base from V and 3 bases from J, with 12 bases between. CDR3 nucleotides: TGTGCCAGCAGCTTAGTCCTCATGGGGGACACTGAAGCTTTCTTT. Protein product: CASSLVLMGDTEAFF. The full variable domain, its missing parts supplied by reference TRBV7-8 and TRBJ1-1, is GAGVSQSPRYKVAKRGQDVALRCDPISGHVSLFWYQQALGQGPEFLTYFQNEAQLDKSGLPSDRFFAERPEGSVSTLKIQRTQQEDSAVYLCASSLVLMGDTEAFFGQGTRLTVV.

The chain has TRBV19 and TRBJ2-2; D uncertain. The germline CDR1 and CDR2 sequences are LNHDA and SQIVND (reference sequence). V was clipped by 0 bases and J by 4 bases, with 6 bases between them. CDR3 size: 14 residues. Here the CDR3 DNA reads TGTGCCAGTAGTATAGAGAGGTCCACCGGGGAGCTGTTTTTT. Protein: CASSIERSTGELFF.

This clonotype was recorded many times. J is TRBJ1-1 and V is TRBV7-2, with D unclear. Between the trimmed V and J ends, which lost 5 bases and 4 bases, there was a span of 5 bases. Germline V gives CDR1 SGHTA, CDR2 FQGNSA. CDR3 length equals 11 residues. The CDR3 is CASSASTEAFF. The CDR3 DNA follows: TGTGCCAGCAGCGCGAGCACTGAAGCTTTCTTT.

The V gene is TRBV20-1, the J gene TRBJ2-7; 9 bases are shared with TRBD1. The CDR3 totals 13 residues. Unmatched junction bases numbered 5, after V lost 4 bases and J lost 4 bases. In germline, CDR1 is DFQATT, CDR2 SNEGSKA (reference sequence). The CDR3, as DNA: TGCAGTGCTACGGACAGGGGCGGGTACGAGCAGTACTTC. Its translation: CSATDRGGYEQYF.

This clonotype was detected many times. The chain links TRBV11-2 to TRBJ2-3, with D perhaps TRBD2 (5 bases). Looked up from germline, CDR1 is SGHAT and CDR2 is FQNNGV. V was trimmed by 5 bases and J by 8 bases, leaving 11 bases between them. The CDR3 consists of 12 residues. CDR3 region: CASSRWRATQYF. The CDR3 DNA follows: TGTGCCAGCAGCCGCTGGCGGGCTACGCAGTATTTT.

This clonotype was detected only a few times. The rearrangement joins TRBV12-3 or TRBV12-4 to TRBJ2-5; 11 nucleotides line up with TRBD1. CDR3 length: 16 residues. Trimming took 5 bases from V and 2 from J; bases not matched to a gene: 7. In DNA, the CDR3 is TGTGCCAGCAGTCCAGGACAGGGGGCTAGTCAAGAGACCCAGTACTTC. This encodes CASSPGQGASQETQYF.

This clonotype was observed a few times. The chain recombines TRBV5-6 with TRBJ2-1, with D maybe TRBD2 (5 bases). The CDR3 totals 15 residues. The V gene's germline CDR1 is SGHDT and CDR2 YYEEEE. The ends were cut back, 2 bases at V and 9 bases at J, with 18 bases in the middle. Here the CDR3 reads CASSFTPELGREQFF. CDR3 bases: TGTGCCAGCAGCTTCACCCCGGAACTAGGGCGTGAGCAGTTCTTC. The full variable domain, with the rest looked up from reference TRBV5-6 and TRBJ2-1, is DAGVTQSPTHLIKTRGQQVTLRCSPKSGHDTVSWYQQALGQGPQFIFQYYEEEERQRGNFPDRFSGHQFPNYSSELNVNALLLGDSALYLCASSFTPELGREQFFGPGTRLTVL.

This clonotype was seen ten or more times. The V call is TRBV7-2, the J call TRBJ2-1; D not certain. CDR1 and CDR2 from the germline V gene are SGHTA and FQGNSA. This CDR3 has 14 residues. V lost 5 bases and J 9 bases, leaving 17 bases between the germline ends. The CDR3 bases are TGTGCCAGCAGCGAAACCCCTCTGGGCGGTGAGCAGTTCTTC. It yields the protein CASSETPLGGEQFF. The full variable domain, its missing parts supplied by reference TRBV7-2 and TRBJ2-1, is GAGVSQSPSNKVTEKGKDVELRCDPISGHTALYWYRQSLGQGLEFLIYFQGNSAPDKSGLPSDRFSAERTGGSVSTLTIQRTQQEDSAVYLCASSETPLGGEQFFGPGTRLTVL.

V and J are TRBV6-5 and TRBJ1-4, with TRBD1 identical over 7 bases. With V trimmed by 5 bases and J by 5 bases, 5 bases remained unmatched. This CDR3 contains 14 residues. Per the germline V gene, CDR1 is MNHEY and CDR2 is SVGAGI. The CDR3 DNA reads TGTGCCAGCAGTCGGGACAGAGCAAATGAAAAACTGTTTTTT. It translates to CASSRDRANEKLFF.

Comment on this clonotype: Given a much more abundant clone one base away, this may be a read error. The genes are TRBV6-1 and TRBJ2-7; maybe TRBD2 (5 bases). In germline, CDR1 is MNHNS, CDR2 SASEGT. The CDR3 extends over 13 amino acids. V was clipped by 11 bases and J by 2 bases, with 16 bases between them. As DNA, the CDR3 is TGTGCCGGCACCAAACTAGAAACCTACGAGCAGTACTTC. Amino acids: CAGTKLETYEQYF.

The J gene is TRBJ1-2, the V gene TRBV6-1, with a possible D match to TRBD1 (6 bases). CDR3 size: 15 residues. Trimming left V 6 bases short and J 2 bases short, with 16 bases between. The germline CDR1 and CDR2 sequences are MNHNS and SASEGT. Here the CDR3 reads CASRPQGFGNYGYTF. The CDR3 DNA reads TGTGCCAGCAGGCCTCAGGGGTTTGGGAACTATGGCTACACCTTC.

This clonotype occurred a few times. This chain links TRBV20-1 with TRBJ2-4, with a weak D call TRBD2 (5 bases). The CDR3 spans 13 residues. Trimming took 6 bases from V and 8 from J, leaving 17 bases between them. Germline CDR1 is DFQATT and CDR2 is SNEGSKA (reference sequence). This CDR3 is CSAQSGYGDIQYF. In DNA form, the CDR3 reads TGCAGTGCCCAATCGGGGTACGGGGACATTCAGTACTTC.

The V call is TRBV12-3 or TRBV12-4, the J call TRBJ2-5; a weak D match, TRBD1 (6 bases). The CDR3 extends over 14 amino acids. V was trimmed by 5 bases and J by 2 bases, leaving 12 bases between them. CDR3 nucleotide sequence: TGTGCCAGCAGTGCTCAGGGGTTACAAGAGACCCAGTACTTC. It is translated as CASSAQGLQETQYF.

This clonotype showed up just a few times. V usage is TRBV25-1 and J usage is TRBJ2-5; D possibly corresponds to TRBD2 (6 bases). Germline CDR1 MGHDK, CDR2 SYGVNS. V lost 4 bases and J lost 4, with 16 bases in between. The CDR3 totals 15 residues. The CDR3 is CASSVGLVGGETQYF. The CDR3 DNA reads as TGTGCCAGCAGTGTTGGGCTCGTCGGGGGAGAGACCCAGTACTTC.

This clonotype was observed at least ten times. The chain combines TRBV27 with TRBJ2-1; tentatively, D is TRBD2 (5 bases). Per germline, CDR1 MNHEY and CDR2 SMNVEV (reference sequence). CDR3 length: 17 residues. Trimming stripped 0 bases from V and 0 bases from J, with 12 bases between. CDR3 nucleotide sequence: TGTGCCAGCAGTTTATCACCTAGCTTAAGCTCCTACAATGAGCAGTTCTTC. It codes for CASSLSPSLSSYNEQFF.

The table lists this clonotype with a few counts. The rearrangement uses TRBV6-1 and TRBJ2-1; unclear D gene. V dropped 5 bases and J dropped 8 bases, with 10 bases sitting between them. This CDR3 comprises 12 residues. Germline V gene sequence: CDR1 MNHNS, CDR2 SASEGT. The CDR3 nucleotides are TGTGCCAGCAGTCACCCCATAGATGAGCAGTTCTTC. Amino acids: CASSHPIDEQFF.

The sample holds many counts of this clonotype. The gene calls are TRBV7-2 and TRBJ2-4, with TRBD2 matching over 11 bases. CDR1 is SGHTA and CDR2 is FQGNSA in the germline V gene. This CDR3 spans 17 amino acids. J lost 2 bases, V lost 6 bases, and 9 bases had no gene match. CDR3 nucleotide sequence: TGTGCCAGCAGTAGCCCGGGACTAGCGGATACCAAAAACATTCAGTACTTC. It encodes CASSSPGLADTKNIQYF.

This clonotype showed up many times. The chain employs TRBV7-9 and TRBJ2-7; a possible D gene is TRBD2 (7 bases). In germline, CDR1 is SEHNR, CDR2 FQNEAQ (reference sequence). With 7 bases removed from V and 7 bases from J, the gap between germline ends came to 17 bases. This CDR3 region has 13 residues. The CDR3: CASTPGGQWEQYF. CDR3 DNA sequence: TGTGCCAGCACCCCCGGGGGGCAATGGGAGCAGTACTTC.

This clonotype showed up just a few times. J is TRBJ2-1 and V is TRBV12-3 or TRBV12-4; 7 bases are a match to TRBD2. CDR3 length: 15 amino acids. With 7 bases clipped from V and 8 bases from J, the junction kept 14 bases outside the gene matches. The CDR3 DNA reads TGTGCCAGCACCGCTCGGGAGGATGGTTTATATGAGCAGTTCTTC. Amino acid sequence: CASTAREDGLYEQFF.

V usage is TRBV2 and J usage is TRBJ2-1; the D gene is possibly TRBD2 (6 bases). Germline values: CDR1 SNHLY, CDR2 FYNNEI. The CDR3 covers 15 residues. V lost 2 bases to trimming and J lost 0 bases, with 8 bases between them. In nucleotides, the CDR3 is TGTGCCAGCAGTGAAAGGGAGGCCTCCTACAATGAGCAGTTCTTC. Its protein product is CASSEREASYNEQFF.

The rearrangement joins TRBV9 to TRBJ1-1, with D unclear. Germline V gives CDR1 SGDLS, CDR2 YYNGEE. CDR3 length equals 13 residues. Deletions cut 2 bases from V and 6 bases from J, with 11 bases between. CDR3 loop: CASSVRSGAEAFF. The CDR3 DNA reads TGTGCCAGCAGCGTGAGGAGTGGGGCTGAAGCTTTCTTT.

A few counts support this clonotype. The V call is TRBV5-4, the J call TRBJ1-6; D unclear. CDR1 is SGHNT, CDR2 YYREEE, per germline (reference sequence). The CDR3 loop spans 15 amino acids. V was pared by 0 bases and J by 8 bases, with 12 bases between. The CDR3 is CASSLEIQLDSPLHF. In DNA, the CDR3 is TGTGCCAGCAGCTTGGAGATACAGTTAGATTCACCCCTCCACTTT.

This clonotype has more than one count but fewer than ten. J is TRBJ1-1 and V is TRBV12-3 or TRBV12-4, with D unclear. With 7 bases removed from V and 7 bases from J, the gap between germline ends came to 13 bases. This CDR3 has 12 residues. For the CDR3, the DNA is TGTGCCAGCACCCAAGGACGGAATGAAGCTTTCTTT. Its translation: CASTQGRNEAFF.

The chain joins TRBV5-4 to TRBJ2-1, with 8 bases identical to TRBD2. Germline V gene lookup returns CDR1 SGHNT and CDR2 YYREEE (reference sequence). The CDR3 runs to 20 residues. The ends lost 3 bases at V and 0 bases at J; junction bases unmatched: 17. In DNA form, the CDR3 reads TGTGCCAGCAGCTCGGACAGCTTAGCGGGACTGTCACGCTCCTACAATGAGCAGTTCTTC. Protein product: CASSSDSLAGLSRSYNEQFF.